This T cell receptor beta chain was sequenced in a study of CD8 T cells in ankylosing spondylitis. Study-level results: Earlier studies detected some motif variants in reactive arthritis synovial fluid and blood. One TCR beta motif, made up of eight highly homologous variants, appeared characteristic of ankylosing spondylitis blood. Disease-linked clones were reportedly significantly enriched in matched ankylosing spondylitis synovial fluid.

Germline V gene lookup returns CDR1 SGHKS and CDR2 YYEKEE (reference sequence). V dropped 2 bases and J dropped 4 bases, with 20 bases sitting between them. The CDR3 consists of 17 residues. A quantitative 5'-RACE method, one with molecular barcodes, was used to make TCR beta libraries. TCRdb passed the 5' RACE reads through MiXCR, listing each CDR3 protein once. The sample shows approximately 300,000 distinct CDR3 sequences, less than 25% of them seen only once. To note about this clonotype: Antigen specificity is unknown.

This chain connects TRBV5-5 to TRBJ2-3; TRBD2 might be the D (8 bases). This TCR was recovered from a female donor with ankylosing spondylitis or in good health (not recorded which). The sequenced sample consisted of blood, either unsorted or a sorted T cell fraction (not recorded which). CDR3 coding DNA: TGTGCCAGCAGCTTCGTCATCAGGGGGACTAGTGCAGATACGCAGTATTTT. It yields the protein CASSFVIRGTSADTQYF.